These T cell receptor beta chains were read from a single sample in a study of blood T cell repertoires in COVID-19. Profiling relied on immunoSEQ multiplex PCR, and the TCRdb table lists in-frame clones only, not all of them. This table holds approximately 70,000 clones, approximately 85% found once. The material sequenced was peripheral blood. These receptor sequences come from an elderly woman with active or convalescent COVID-19. The CDR3 runs from the conserved cysteine through the conserved F or W. A D gene is named only where the DNA matches it firmly. Expanded clones are given a class, and other clones once, few, many or no size at all.

D gene	J gene	V gene	clone size	CDR3 protein	CDR3 DNA
TRBD1	TRBJ1-5	TRBV2	NA	CASSGTGSRQPQHF	TGTGCCAGCAGTGGGACAGGGAGCCGTCAGCCCCAGCATTTT
NA	TRBJ1-1	TRBV3-1/TRBV3-2	NA	CASSQDGRVSEAFF	TGTGCCAGCAGCCAAGACGGGAGAGTGAGTGAAGCTTTCTTT
TRBD1	TRBJ2-3	TRBV7-9	NA	CASSLEGWDSRTQYF	TGTGCCAGCAGCTTAGAGGGATGGGACAGTCGAACGCAGTATTTT
NA	TRBJ2-6	TRBV19	NA	CASTNGAGFFGANVLTF	TGTGCCAGTACCAATGGGGCGGGGTTTTTTGGGGCCAACGTCCTGACTTTC
NA	TRBJ2-5	TRBV2	NA	CASSEARAPQETQYF	TGTGCCAGCAGTGAAGCGAGGGCCCCACAAGAGACCCAGTACTTC
TRBD1	TRBJ1-1	TRBV11-3	NA	CASSPGTADTEAFF	TGTGCCAGCAGCCCAGGGACAGCAGACACTGAAGCTTTCTTT
NA	TRBJ2-1	TRBV9	NA	CASSVRGGGATASYNEQFF	TGTGCCAGCAGCGTCCGAGGAGGGGGGGCGACTGCCTCCTACAATGAGCAGTTCTTC
TRBD2	TRBJ2-3	TRBV5-1	once	CASSFRLAGSSSTDTQYF	TGCGCCAGCAGCTTCCGGCTAGCGGGGTCCTCTAGCACAGATACGCAGTATTTT
NA	TRBJ2-3	TRBV29-1	NA	CSVSLGGSTDTQYF	TGCAGCGTTAGTCTAGGCGGGTCCACAGATACGCAGTATTTT
TRBD1	TRBJ2-3	TRBV6-1	NA	CASSLGQGGTVTQYF	TGTGCCAGCAGCCTCGGACAGGGGGGGACTGTTACGCAGTATTTT
TRBD2	TRBJ2-2	TRBV19	NA	CASRGLAGELFF	TGTGCCAGCAGAGGACTAGCCGGGGAGCTGTTTTTT
NA	TRBJ1-6	TRBV5-1	NA	CASSLAQGGVPSPLHF	TGCGCCAGCAGCTTGGCCCAAGGTGGAGTTCCTTCACCCCTCCACTTT
NA	TRBJ1-6	TRBV5-1	NA	CASRRQGVSSPLHF	TGCGCCAGCCGGCGTCAGGGTGTCAGTTCACCCCTCCACTTT
TRBD2	TRBJ2-7	TRBV7-8	NA	CASSFTRLAATYEQYF	TGTGCCAGCAGCTTCACCCGACTAGCGGCCACCTACGAGCAGTACTTC
TRBD2	TRBJ2-3	TRBV19	NA	CASSIPGRGDTDTQYF	TGTGCCAGTAGTATCCCCGGGCGGGGGGACACAGATACGCAGTATTTT
NA	TRBJ2-7	TRBV5-6	NA	CASSFRRPSYEQYF	TGTGCCAGCAGCTTTAGGAGACCATCCTACGAGCAGTACTTC
NA	TRBJ2-1	TRBV3-1/TRBV3-2	NA	CASSPTRREQFF	TGTGCCAGCAGCCCGACTAGGCGTGAGCAGTTCTTC
TRBD2	TRBJ2-1	TRBV5-8	NA	CASSRLAGGSSYNEQFF	TGTGCCAGCAGCCGACTAGCGGGGGGTAGCTCCTACAATGAGCAGTTCTTC
TRBD1	TRBJ1-2	TRBV27	NA	CASFTDTGQGVNGYTF	TGTGCCAGCTTCACCGATACGGGACAGGGAGTGAATGGCTACACCTTC
NA	TRBJ1-1	TRBV12-5	NA	CASGFSSYTEAFF	TGTGCTAGTGGTTTTTCCAGTTACACTGAAGCTTTCTTT
NA	TRBJ2-5	TRBV7-3	NA	CASSLNSRGYQETQYF	TGTGCCAGCAGCCTCAATAGTAGGGGGTACCAAGAGACCCAGTACTTC
NA	TRBJ1-2	TRBV19	once	CASSIEAANYGYTF	TGTGCCAGTAGTATAGAAGCCGCGAACTATGGCTACACCTTC
NA	TRBJ2-7	TRBV11-2	NA	CASSFGSYEQYF	TGTGCCAGCAGCTTCGGGTCCTACGAGCAGTACTTC
NA	TRBJ1-2	TRBV28	NA	CASSADSVSYGYTF	TGTGCCAGCAGTGCGGACAGCGTCTCCTATGGCTACACCTTC
NA	TRBJ1-3	TRBV3-1/TRBV3-2	NA	CASSSGGNTIYF	TGTGCCAGCAGCTCAGGGGGAAACACCATATATTTT
NA	TRBJ2-7	TRBV19	NA	CASSQAGLTYEQYF	TGTGCCAGTAGTCAGGCAGGATTAACCTACGAGCAGTACTTC
NA	TRBJ1-1	TRBV29-1	NA	CSVAAGNTEAFF	TGCAGCGTTGCTGCGGGGAACACTGAAGCTTTCTTT
TRBD2	TRBJ2-5	TRBV5-1	once	CASSISSGLQETQYF	TGCGCCAGCAGCATCTCTAGCGGCCTGCAAGAGACCCAGTACTTC
NA	TRBJ2-7	TRBV12-3/TRBV12-4	NA	CASSFGHQDEQYF	TGTGCCAGCAGTTTTGGACACCAGGACGAGCAGTACTTC
TRBD1	TRBJ1-1	TRBV5-1	NA	CASSLRTGGSTEAFF	TGCGCCAGCAGCTTAAGGACAGGGGGGAGCACTGAAGCTTTCTTT
TRBD1	TRBJ1-3	TRBV30	NA	CAWSGRGLGGNTIYF	TGTGCCTGGAGTGGGAGGGGGCTGGGAGGAAACACCATATATTTT
TRBD2	TRBJ2-2	TRBV7-7	NA	CASSSTSGANTGELFF	TGTGCTAGCAGTTCTACTAGCGGGGCGAACACCGGGGAGCTGTTTTTT
NA	TRBJ2-3	TRBV4-1	NA	CASSHLRGELTDTQYF	TGCGCCAGCAGCCACCTAAGGGGCGAACTCACAGATACGCAGTATTTT
NA	TRBJ1-2	TRBV12-3/TRBV12-4	NA	CASSAGRYGYTF	TGTGCCAGCAGCGCAGGAAGATATGGCTACACCTTC
NA	TRBJ1-1	TRBV10-1	NA	CASPRGNTEAFF	TGCGCCAGCCCACGGGGGAACACTGAAGCTTTCTTT
TRBD2	TRBJ2-3	TRBV6-5	NA	CASQTSSGFTDTQYF	TGTGCCAGCCAGACATCTAGCGGGTTCACAGATACGCAGTATTTT
NA	TRBJ1-6	TRBV12-3/TRBV12-4	NA	CASSLDTGTPLHF	TGTGCCAGCAGTTTAGACACAGGGACCCCCCTCCACTTT